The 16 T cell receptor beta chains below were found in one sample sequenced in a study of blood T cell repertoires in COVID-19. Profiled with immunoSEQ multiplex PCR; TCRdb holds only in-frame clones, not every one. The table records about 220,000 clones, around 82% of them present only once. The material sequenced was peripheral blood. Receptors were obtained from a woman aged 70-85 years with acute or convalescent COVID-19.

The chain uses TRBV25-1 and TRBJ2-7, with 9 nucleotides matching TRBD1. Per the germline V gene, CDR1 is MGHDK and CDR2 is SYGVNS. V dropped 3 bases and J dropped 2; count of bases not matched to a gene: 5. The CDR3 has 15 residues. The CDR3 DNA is TGTGCCAGCAGTGACCCCGGGACAGGGACCTACGAGCAGTACTTC. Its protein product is CASSDPGTGTYEQYF.

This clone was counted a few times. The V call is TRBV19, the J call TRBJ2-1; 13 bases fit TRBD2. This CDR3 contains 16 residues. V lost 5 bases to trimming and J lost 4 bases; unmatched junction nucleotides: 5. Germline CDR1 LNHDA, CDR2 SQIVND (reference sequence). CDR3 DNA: TGTGCCAGTAGTGTCGGACTAGCGGGGGTATACAATGAGCAGTTCTTC. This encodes CASSVGLAGVYNEQFF.

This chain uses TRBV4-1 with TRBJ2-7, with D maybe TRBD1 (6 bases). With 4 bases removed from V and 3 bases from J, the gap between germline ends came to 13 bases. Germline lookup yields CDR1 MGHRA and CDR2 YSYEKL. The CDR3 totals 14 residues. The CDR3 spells CASSPAGQIYEQYF. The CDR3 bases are TGCGCCAGCAGCCCGGCTGGACAGATCTACGAGCAGTACTTC.

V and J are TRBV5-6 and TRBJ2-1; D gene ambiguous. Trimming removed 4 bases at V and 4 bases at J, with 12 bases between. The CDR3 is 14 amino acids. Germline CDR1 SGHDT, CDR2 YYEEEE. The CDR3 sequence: CASSPPQTYNEQFF. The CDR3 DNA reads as TGTGCCAGCAGCCCTCCACAGACGTACAATGAGCAGTTCTTC.

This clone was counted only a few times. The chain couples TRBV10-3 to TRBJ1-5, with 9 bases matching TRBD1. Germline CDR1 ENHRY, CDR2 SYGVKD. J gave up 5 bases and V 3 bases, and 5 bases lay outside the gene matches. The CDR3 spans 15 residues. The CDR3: CAISDSDRGYQPQHF. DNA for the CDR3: TGTGCCATCAGTGACTCGGACAGGGGTTATCAGCCCCAGCATTTT.

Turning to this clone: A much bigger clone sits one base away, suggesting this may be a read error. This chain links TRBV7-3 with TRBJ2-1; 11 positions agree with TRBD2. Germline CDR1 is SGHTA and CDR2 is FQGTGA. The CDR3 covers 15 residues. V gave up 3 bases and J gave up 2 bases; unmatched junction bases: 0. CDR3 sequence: CASSFSGGAYNEQFF. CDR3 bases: TGTGCCAGCAGCTTTAGCGGGGGGGCCTACAATGAGCAGTTCTTC.

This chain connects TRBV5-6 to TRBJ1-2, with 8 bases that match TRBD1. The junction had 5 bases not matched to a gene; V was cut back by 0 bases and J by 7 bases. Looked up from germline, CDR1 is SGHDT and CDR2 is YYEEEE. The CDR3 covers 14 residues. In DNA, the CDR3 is TGTGCCAGCAGCTTGGGGCAGGGGGCCGGTGGCTACACCTTC. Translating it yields CASSLGQGAGGYTF.

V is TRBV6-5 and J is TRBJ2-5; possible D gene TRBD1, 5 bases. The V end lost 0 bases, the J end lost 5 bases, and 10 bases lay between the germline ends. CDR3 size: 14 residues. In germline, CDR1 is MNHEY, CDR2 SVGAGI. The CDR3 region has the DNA TGTGCCAGCAGTTACTCGTACAGGCTCGAGACCCAGTACTTC. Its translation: CASSYSYRLETQYF.

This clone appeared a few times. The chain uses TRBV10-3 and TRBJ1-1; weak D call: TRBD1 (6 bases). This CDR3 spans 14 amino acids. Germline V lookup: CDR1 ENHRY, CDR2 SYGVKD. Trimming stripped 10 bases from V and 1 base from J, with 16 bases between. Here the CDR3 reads CASTKEGGNTEAFF. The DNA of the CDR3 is TGTGCCAGCACCAAGGAAGGGGGGAACACTGAAGCTTTCTTT.

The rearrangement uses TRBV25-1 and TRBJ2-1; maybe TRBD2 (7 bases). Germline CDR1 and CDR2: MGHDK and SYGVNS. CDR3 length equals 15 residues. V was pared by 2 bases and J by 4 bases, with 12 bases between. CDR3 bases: TGTGCCAGCAGTGAAGGGGGGGCTTGGTACAATGAGCAGTTCTTC. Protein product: CASSEGGAWYNEQFF.

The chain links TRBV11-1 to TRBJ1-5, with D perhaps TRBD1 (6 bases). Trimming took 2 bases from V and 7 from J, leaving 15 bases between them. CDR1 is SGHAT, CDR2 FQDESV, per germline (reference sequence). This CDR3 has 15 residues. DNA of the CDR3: TGTGCCAGCAGCTTAAAAGTTACTGGGGGCCAGCCCCAGCATTTT. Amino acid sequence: CASSLKVTGGQPQHF.

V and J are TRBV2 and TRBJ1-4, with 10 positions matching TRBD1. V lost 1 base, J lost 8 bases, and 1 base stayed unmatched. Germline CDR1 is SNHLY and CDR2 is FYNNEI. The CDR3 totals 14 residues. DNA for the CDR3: TGTGCCAGCAGTGAAGGGACAGGGGGGGAAAAACTGTTTTTT. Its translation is CASSEGTGGEKLFF. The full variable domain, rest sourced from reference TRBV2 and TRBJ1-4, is EPEVTQTPSHQVTQMGQEVILRCVPISNHLYFYWYRQILGQKVEFLVSFYNNEISEKSEIFDDQFSVERPDGSNFTLKIRSTKLEDSAMYFCASSEGTGGEKLFFGSGTQLSVL.

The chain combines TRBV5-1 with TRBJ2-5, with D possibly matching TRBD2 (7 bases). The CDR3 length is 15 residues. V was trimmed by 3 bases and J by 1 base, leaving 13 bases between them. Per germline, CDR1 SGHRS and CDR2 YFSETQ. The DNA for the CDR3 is TGCGCCAGCAGCTCCATAGGGGGGGCCCAAGAGACCCAGTACTTC. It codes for CASSSIGGAQETQYF.

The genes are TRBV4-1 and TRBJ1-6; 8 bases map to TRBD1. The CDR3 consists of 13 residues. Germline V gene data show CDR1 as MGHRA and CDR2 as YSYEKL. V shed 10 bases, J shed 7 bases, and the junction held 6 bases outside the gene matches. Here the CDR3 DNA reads TGCGCCACCGGACAGGGTGGGAATTCACCCCTCCACTTT. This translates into CATGQGGNSPLHF.

The CDR3 spells CASSTGGRKGYTF. CDR3 coding DNA: TGTGCCAGCAGCACAGGGGGACGTAAAGGCTACACCTTC. This chain links TRBV11-2 with TRBJ1-2, with TRBD1 matching over 8 bases. This CDR3 is 13 amino acids long. V dropped 5 bases and J dropped 8; count of bases not matched to a gene: 7. CDR1 and CDR2 (germline): SGHAT, FQNNGV.

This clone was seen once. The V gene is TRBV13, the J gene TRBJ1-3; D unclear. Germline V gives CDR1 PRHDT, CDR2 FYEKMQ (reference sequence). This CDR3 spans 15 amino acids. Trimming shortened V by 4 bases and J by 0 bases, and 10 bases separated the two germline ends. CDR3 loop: CASSSFESSGNTIYF. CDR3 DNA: TGTGCCAGCAGCTCTTTTGAGAGCTCTGGAAACACCATATATTTT.